This T cell receptor (beta chain) was retrieved from a study of patients and donors after allogeneic stem cell transplantation. Via MiXCR, TCRdb re-called the RT-PCR reads, giving one row per CDR3 protein. Here the sample spans about 960,000 distinct CDR3 sequences, over 15% being singletons. The clonotype comes from a human donor who was either an allogeneic HSCT recipient or a stem cell or donor lymphocyte infusion donor (not recorded which). It is not recorded whose cells these are; they may come from a transplant donor. Specimen: blood, either unsorted or a sorted T cell fraction (not recorded which).

The CDR3 DNA reads TGTGCCATCGGCGGGACAGGGGCAGATACGCAGTATTTT. It yields the protein CAIGGTGADTQYF. The chain recombines TRBV10-3 with TRBJ2-3, with TRBD1 matching over 10 bases. This CDR3 comprises 13 residues. V was clipped by 8 bases and J by 4 bases; unmatched bases: 3. CDR1 and CDR2 (germline): ENHRY, SYGVKD.